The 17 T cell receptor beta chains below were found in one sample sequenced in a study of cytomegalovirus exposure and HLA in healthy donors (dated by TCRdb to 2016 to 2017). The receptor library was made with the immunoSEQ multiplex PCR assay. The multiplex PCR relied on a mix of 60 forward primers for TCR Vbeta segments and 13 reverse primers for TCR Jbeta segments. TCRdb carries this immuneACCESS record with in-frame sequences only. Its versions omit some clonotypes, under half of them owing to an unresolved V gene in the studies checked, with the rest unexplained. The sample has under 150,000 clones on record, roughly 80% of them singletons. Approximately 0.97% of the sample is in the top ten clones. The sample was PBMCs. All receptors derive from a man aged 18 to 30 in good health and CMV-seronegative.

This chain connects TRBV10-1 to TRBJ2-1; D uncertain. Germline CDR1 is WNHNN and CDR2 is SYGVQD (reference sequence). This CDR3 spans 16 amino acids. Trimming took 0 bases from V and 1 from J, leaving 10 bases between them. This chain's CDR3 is CASSESKITSYNEQFF. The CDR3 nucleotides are TGCGCCAGCAGTGAGTCGAAAATCACTTCCTACAATGAGCAGTTCTTC.

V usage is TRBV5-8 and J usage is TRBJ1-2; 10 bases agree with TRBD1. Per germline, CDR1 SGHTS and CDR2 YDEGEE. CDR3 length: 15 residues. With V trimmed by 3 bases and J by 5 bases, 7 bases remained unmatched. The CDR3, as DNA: TGTGCCAGCAGCTCAGACAGGGGGCTGATGTATGGCTACACCTTC. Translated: CASSSDRGLMYGYTF.

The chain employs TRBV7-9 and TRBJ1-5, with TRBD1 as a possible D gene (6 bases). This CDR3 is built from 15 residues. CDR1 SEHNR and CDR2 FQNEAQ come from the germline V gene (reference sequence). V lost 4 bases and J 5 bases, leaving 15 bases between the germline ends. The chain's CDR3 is CASSSDRFTDQPQHF. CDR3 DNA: TGTGCCAGCAGCTCCGACAGGTTCACGGATCAGCCCCAGCATTTT.

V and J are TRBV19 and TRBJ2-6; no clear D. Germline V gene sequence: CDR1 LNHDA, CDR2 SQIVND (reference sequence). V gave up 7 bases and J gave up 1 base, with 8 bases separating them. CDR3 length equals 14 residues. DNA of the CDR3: TGTGCCAGTAACGACATTTCTGGGGCCAACGTCCTGACTTTC. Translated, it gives CASNDISGANVLTF.

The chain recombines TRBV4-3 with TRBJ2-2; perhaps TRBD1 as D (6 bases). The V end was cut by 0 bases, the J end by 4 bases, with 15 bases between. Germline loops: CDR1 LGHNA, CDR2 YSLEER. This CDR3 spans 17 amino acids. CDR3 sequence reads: CASSQDLLGGVTGELFF. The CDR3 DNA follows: TGCGCCAGCAGCCAAGATTTATTAGGGGGAGTCACCGGGGAGCTGTTTTTT.

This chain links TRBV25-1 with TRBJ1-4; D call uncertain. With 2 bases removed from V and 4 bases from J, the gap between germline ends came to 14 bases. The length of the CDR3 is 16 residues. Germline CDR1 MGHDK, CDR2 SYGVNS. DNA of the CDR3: TGTGCCAGCAGTGAAGTCTCTGGAAGCGTTAATGAAAAACTGTTTTTT. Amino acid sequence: CASSEVSGSVNEKLFF. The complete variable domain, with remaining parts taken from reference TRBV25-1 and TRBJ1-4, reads EADIYQTPRYLVIGTGKKITLECSQTMGHDKMYWYQQDPGMELHLIHYSYGVNSTEKGDLSSESTVSRIRTEHFPLTLESARPSHTSQYLCASSEVSGSVNEKLFFGSGTQLSVL.

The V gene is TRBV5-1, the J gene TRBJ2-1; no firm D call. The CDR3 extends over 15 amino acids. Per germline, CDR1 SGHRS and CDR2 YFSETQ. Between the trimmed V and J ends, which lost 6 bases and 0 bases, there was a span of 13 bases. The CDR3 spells CASTLPRSSYNEQFF. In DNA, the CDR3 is TGCGCCAGCACTTTGCCGAGGAGCTCCTACAATGAGCAGTTCTTC.

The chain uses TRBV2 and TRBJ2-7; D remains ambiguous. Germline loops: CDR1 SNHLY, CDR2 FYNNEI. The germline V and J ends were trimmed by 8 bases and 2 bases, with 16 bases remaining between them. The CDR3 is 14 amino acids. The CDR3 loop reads CASRRSGLTYEQYF. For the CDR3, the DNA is TGTGCCAGCCGTCGTTCAGGTCTAACCTACGAGCAGTACTTC.

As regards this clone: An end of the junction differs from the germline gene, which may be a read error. CDR3 coding DNA: TGCGCCAGCAGCCAGAGGACAGGGGGCACAGATACGCAGTATTTT. As protein: CASSQRTGGTDTQYF. V and J are TRBV5-4 and TRBJ2-3, with 9 positions matching TRBD1. Germline lookup yields CDR1 SGHNT and CDR2 YYREEE (reference sequence). The CDR3 covers 15 residues. The full variable domain, completed using reference TRBV5-4 and TRBJ2-3, is ETGVTQSPTHLIKTRGQQVTLRCSSQSGHNTVSWYQQALGQGPQFIFQYYREEENGRGNFPPRFSGLQFPNYSSELNVNALELDDSALYLCASSQRTGGTDTQYFGPGTRLTVL.

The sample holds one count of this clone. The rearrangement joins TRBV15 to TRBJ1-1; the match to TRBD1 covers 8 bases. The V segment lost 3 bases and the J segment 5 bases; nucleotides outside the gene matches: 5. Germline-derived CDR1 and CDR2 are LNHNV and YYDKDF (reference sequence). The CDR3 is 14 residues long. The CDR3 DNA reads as TGTGCCACCAGCAGTTGGACAGGGAATACTGAAGCTTTCTTT. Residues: CATSSWTGNTEAFF.

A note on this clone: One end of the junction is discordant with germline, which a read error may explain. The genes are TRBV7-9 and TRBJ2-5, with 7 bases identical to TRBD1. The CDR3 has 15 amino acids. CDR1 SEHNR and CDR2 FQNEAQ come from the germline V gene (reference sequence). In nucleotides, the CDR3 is TGTTCCAGCAGCTTTATCTCCCAGGGGGAGGAGACCCAGTACTTC. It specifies CSSSFISQGEETQYF.

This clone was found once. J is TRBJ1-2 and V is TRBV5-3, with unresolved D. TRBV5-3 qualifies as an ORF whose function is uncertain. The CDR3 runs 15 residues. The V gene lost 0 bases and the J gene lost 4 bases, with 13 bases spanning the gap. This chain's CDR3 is CARSLVFGRIYGYTF. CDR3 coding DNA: TGTGCCAGAAGCTTGGTATTCGGCAGGATCTATGGCTACACCTTC.

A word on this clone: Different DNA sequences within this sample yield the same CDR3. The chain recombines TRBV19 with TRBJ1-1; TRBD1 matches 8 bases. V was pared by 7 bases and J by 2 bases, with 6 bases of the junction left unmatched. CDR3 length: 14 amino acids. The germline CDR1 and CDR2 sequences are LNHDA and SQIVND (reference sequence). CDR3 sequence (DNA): TGTGCCAGTACCCCGGGACAGGTTAACACTGAAGCTTTCTTT. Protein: CASTPGQVNTEAFF. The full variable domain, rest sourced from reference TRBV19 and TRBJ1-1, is DGGITQSPKYLFRKEGQNVTLSCEQNLNHDAMYWYRQDPGQGLRLIYYSQIVNDFQKGDIAEGYSVSREKKESFPLTVTSAQKNPTAFYLCASTPGQVNTEAFFGQGTRLTVV.

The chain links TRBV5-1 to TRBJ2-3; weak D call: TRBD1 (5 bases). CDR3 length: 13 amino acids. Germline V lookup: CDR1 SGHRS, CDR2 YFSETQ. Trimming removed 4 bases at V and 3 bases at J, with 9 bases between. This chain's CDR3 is CASSQGVTDTQYF. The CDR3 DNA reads TGCGCCAGCAGCCAGGGCGTAACAGATACGCAGTATTTT.

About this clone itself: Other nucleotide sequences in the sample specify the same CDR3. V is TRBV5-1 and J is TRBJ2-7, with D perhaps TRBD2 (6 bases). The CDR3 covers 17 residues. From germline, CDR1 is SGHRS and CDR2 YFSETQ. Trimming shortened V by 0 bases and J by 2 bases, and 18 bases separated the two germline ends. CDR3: CASSLGAGGRGTYEQYF. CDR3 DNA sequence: TGCGCCAGCAGCTTGGGCGCCGGAGGACGGGGGACCTACGAGCAGTACTTC.

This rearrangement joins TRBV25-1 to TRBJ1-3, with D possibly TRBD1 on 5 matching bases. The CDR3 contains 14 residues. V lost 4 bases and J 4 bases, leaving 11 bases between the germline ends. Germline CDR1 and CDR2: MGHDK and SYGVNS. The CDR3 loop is CASSGLGVGNTIYF. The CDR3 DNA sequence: TGTGCCAGCAGTGGTTTAGGGGTCGGAAACACCATATATTTT. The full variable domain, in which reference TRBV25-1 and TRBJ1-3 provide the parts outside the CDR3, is EADIYQTPRYLVIGTGKKITLECSQTMGHDKMYWYQQDPGMELHLIHYSYGVNSTEKGDLSSESTVSRIRTEHFPLTLESARPSHTSQYLCASSGLGVGNTIYFGEGSWLTVV.

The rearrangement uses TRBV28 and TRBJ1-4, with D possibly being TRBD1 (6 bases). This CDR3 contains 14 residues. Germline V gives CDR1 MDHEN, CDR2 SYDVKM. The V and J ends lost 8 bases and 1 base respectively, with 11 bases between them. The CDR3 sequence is CASGTQGTNEKLFF. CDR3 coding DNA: TGTGCCAGCGGCACACAGGGAACTAATGAAAAACTGTTTTTT.